The present T cell receptor (beta chain) was sequenced within a study of monozygotic twins with cystic fibrosis. The germline V gene has CDR1 SGHTS and CDR2 YDEGEE. The CDR3 consists of 17 residues. V shed 0 bases and J shed 8 bases, with 22 bases lying between them. Profiled with immunoSEQ multiplex PCR; TCRdb holds only in-frame clones, not every one. The data show just under 20,000 clones, with roughly nine tenths seen just once and 1.6% held by the top ten. The chain employs TRBV5-8 and TRBJ2-3; tentative D call: TRBD1 (6 bases). This receptor was taken from a girl aged 2 to 10 with cystic fibrosis. The sequenced sample was blood. This chain's CDR3 is CASSLAGQPFPQGTQYF. CDR3 nucleotide sequence: TGTGCCAGCAGCTTGGCCGGACAGCCCTTCCCTCAGGGTACGCAGTATTTT.